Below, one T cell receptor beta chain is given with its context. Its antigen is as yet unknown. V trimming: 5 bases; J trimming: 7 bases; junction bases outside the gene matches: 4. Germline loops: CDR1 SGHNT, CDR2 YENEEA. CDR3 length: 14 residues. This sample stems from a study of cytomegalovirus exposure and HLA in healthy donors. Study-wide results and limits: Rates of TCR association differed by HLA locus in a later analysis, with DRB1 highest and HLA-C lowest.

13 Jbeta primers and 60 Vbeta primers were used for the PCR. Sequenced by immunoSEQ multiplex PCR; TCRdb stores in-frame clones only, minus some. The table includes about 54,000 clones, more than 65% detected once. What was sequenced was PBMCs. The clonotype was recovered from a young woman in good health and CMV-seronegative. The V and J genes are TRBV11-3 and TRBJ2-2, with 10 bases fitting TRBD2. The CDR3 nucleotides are TGTGCCAGCAGCCCGAGGACTAGCGGCGGGGAGCTGTTTTTT. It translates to CASSPRTSGGELFF.